The present T cell receptor beta chain was sequenced within a study of blood T cell repertoires in COVID-19. Looking at the study overall: Sources were T cells, B-cell-depleted T cells, or PBMCs; the material itself was cDNA or gDNA.

CDR3 length equals 12 residues. Trimming cost V 4 bases and J 6 bases, with 10 bases left between them. Germline CDR1 and CDR2: SGHKS and YYEKEE (reference sequence). This clone was seen once. Original processing methods: Estimated nucleated cell counts came from reference gene primer amplification. Data came from immunoSEQ multiplex PCR; TCRdb stores just in-frame clones and leaves some out. The V and J calls and the clone size are those of that table, but D and trimming were determined from the DNA. The data hold approximately 150,000 clones, with almost 80% observed a single time. V is TRBV5-5 and J is TRBJ1-1; D is ambiguous. The sample was peripheral blood. The origin of this receptor is a man aged 45 to 65 with active or convalescent COVID-19. CDR3 in DNA: TGTGCCAGCAGCCAGAGGGATTCTGAAGCTTTCTTT. It translates to CASSQRDSEAFF.